What follows is one T cell receptor beta chain and its context. Its antigen is unknown. Compared with germline, one end of the junction differs, possibly owing to a read error. The data are from a study of T cell repertoires in cytomegalovirus infection. Study-wide background: Both CMV infection and a matching HLA type were indicated by public TCR beta signatures.

The CDR3 runs 13 residues. The germline CDR1 and CDR2 sequences are SGHRS and YFSETQ. General study results and limits: The cumulative frequency of public TCR beta families identified carriers of CMV plus the relevant HLA. There were HLA-C-restricted CMV-specific TCR beta clonotypes dominating the ex vivo response.

TCRdb used MiXCR to reprocess the reads, holding one entry per CDR3 protein. Seen here are 7,500 to 9,500 distinct CDR3 sequences, roughly 50% observed once, and the top ten hold approximately 73%. The TCR sequence derives from a human donor in good health (CMV status not recorded). Some clones in this sample may be carry-over from other donors' samples. The sequenced material came from PBMCs, sequenced either directly or after in vitro stimulation (not recorded which). This chain joins TRBV5-1 and TRBJ2-7; D possibly corresponds to TRBD2 (6 bases). CDR3 coding DNA: TGCGCCAGCAGCGGAGGGACTCGCTACGGGCAGAACTTC. Translation: CASSGGTRYGQNF.